This T cell receptor beta chain was observed in a study of blood T cell repertoires in COVID-19. The V segment lost 4 bases and the J segment 2 bases; nucleotides outside the gene matches: 16. The CDR3 is 19 residues long. Germline-derived CDR1 and CDR2 are SGDLS and YYNGEE. Produced via immunoSEQ multiplex PCR; TCRdb's table is partial and in-frame only. The sample includes more than 85,000 clones, around nine tenths of them seen just once. The specimen sequenced was peripheral blood. The V and J genes are TRBV9 and TRBJ2-5; 11 positions match TRBD2. This sequence originates from a man between 45 and 60 years old with active COVID-19. CDR3 nucleotides: TGTGCCAGCAGCCAAGCCCCCTTTGCTAGCGGGGGGATTCAAGAGACCCAGTACTTC. Amino acids: CASSQAPFASGGIQETQYF.